This T cell receptor (beta chain) is from a study of blood T cell repertoires in COVID-19. About the research overall: Samples taken during acute and convalescent COVID-19 were collected in the United States, Italy and Spain. The analysed material was cDNA or gDNA that came from T cells, B-cell-depleted T cells, or PBMCs.

The V gene end was trimmed by 3 bases and the J gene end by 4 bases; junction bases not matched to a gene: 3. Germline V lookup: CDR1 SGHTA, CDR2 FQGNSA. This CDR3 region has 16 residues. In the source study's methods: Counts of nucleated cells, estimated from reference gene primer amplification, were obtained. Method: immunoSEQ multiplex PCR; TCRdb's copy keeps in-frame clones and lacks some. D and trimming were read from the DNA, whereas the V and J calls and clone size are those reported in that table. The data contain roughly 170,000 clones, roughly 86% of them seen just once; the ten biggest clones take up about 2.5%.

Material: peripheral blood. The sequence was obtained from a man aged 40-55 years with active or convalescent COVID-19. The V gene is TRBV7-2, the J gene TRBJ2-5; 15 bases line up with TRBD2. The CDR3 sequence: CASSLWTSGGGETQYF. The CDR3 DNA reads TGTGCCAGCAGCTTGTGGACTAGCGGGGGGGGAGAGACCCAGTACTTC. Supplemented by reference TRBV7-2 and TRBJ2-5, the full variable domain reads GAGVSQSPSNKVTEKGKDVELRCDPISGHTALYWYRQSLGQGLEFLIYFQGNSAPDKSGLPSDRFSAERTGGSVSTLTIQRTQQEDSAVYLCASSLWTSGGGETQYFGPGTRLLVL.